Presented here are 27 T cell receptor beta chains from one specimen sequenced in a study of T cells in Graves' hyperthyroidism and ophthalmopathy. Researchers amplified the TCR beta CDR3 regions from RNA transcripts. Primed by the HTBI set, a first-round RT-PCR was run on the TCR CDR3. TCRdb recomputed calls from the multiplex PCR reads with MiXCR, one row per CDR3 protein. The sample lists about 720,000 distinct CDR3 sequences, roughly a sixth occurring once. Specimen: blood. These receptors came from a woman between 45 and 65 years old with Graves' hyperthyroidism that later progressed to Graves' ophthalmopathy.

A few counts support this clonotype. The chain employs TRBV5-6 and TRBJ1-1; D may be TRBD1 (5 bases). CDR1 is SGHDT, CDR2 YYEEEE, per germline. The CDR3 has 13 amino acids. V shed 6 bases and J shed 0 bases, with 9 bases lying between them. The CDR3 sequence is CASIWGLNTEAFF. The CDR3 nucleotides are TGTGCCAGCATTTGGGGCTTGAACACTGAAGCTTTCTTT.

The CDR3 DNA is TGCGCCAGCAGCTTGGAGGACAGGAGTTTGGAGACCCAGTACTTC. It is translated as CASSLEDRSLETQYF. This rearrangement joins TRBV5-1 to TRBJ2-5; 7 positions match TRBD1. The CDR3 has 15 residues. Unmatched junction bases numbered 7, after V lost 0 bases and J lost 5 bases. CDR1 is SGHRS, CDR2 YFSETQ, per germline.

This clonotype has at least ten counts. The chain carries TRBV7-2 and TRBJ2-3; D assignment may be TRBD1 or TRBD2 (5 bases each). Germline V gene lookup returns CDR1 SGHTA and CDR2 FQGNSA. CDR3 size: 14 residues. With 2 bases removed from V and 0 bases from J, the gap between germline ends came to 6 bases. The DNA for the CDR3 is TGTGCCAGCAGCTTATGGGGGAGCACAGATACGCAGTATTTT. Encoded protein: CASSLWGSTDTQYF.

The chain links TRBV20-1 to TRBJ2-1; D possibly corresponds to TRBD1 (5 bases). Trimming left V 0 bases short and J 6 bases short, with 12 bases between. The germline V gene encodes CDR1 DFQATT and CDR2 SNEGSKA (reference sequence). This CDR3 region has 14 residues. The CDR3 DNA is TGCAGTGCTAGAGATAGTGGGGCCGCCAATGAGCAGTTCTTC. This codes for CSARDSGAANEQFF.

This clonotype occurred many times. The CDR3 DNA sequence: TGTGCCAGCAGTTACACAGATACGCAGTATTTT. It is translated as CASSYTDTQYF. This chain links TRBV2 with TRBJ2-3; D gene ambiguous. V was clipped by 5 bases and J by 2 bases, with 2 bases between them. This CDR3 region has 11 residues. Germline lookup yields CDR1 SNHLY and CDR2 FYNNEI.

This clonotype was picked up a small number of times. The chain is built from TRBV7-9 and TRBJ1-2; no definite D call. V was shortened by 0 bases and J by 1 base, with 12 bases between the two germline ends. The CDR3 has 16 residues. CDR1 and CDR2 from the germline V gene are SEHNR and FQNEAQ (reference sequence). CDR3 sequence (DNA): TGTGCCAGCAGCTTAGCCGGGAATCCCTTTAACTATGGCTACACCTTC. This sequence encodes CASSLAGNPFNYGYTF.

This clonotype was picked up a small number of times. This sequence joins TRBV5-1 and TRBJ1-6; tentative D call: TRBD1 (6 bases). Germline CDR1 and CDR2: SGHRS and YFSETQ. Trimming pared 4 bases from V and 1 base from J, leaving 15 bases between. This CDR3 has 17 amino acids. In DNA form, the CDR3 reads TGCGCCAGCAGCGGTCAGGGGAGTGGGTCCTATAATTCACCCCTCCACTTT. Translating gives CASSGQGSGSYNSPLHF.

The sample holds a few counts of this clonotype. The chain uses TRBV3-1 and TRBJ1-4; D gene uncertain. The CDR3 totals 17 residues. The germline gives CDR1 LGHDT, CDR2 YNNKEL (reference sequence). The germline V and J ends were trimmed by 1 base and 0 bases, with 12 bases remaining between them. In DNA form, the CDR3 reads TGTGCCAGCAGCCAAGGGCGTCAGTCAGCAACTAATGAAAAACTGTTTTTT. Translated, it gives CASSQGRQSATNEKLFF.

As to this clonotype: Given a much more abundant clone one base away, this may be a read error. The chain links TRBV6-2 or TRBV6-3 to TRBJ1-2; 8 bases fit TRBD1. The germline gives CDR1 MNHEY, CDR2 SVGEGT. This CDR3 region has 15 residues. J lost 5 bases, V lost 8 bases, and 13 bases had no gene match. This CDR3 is CASDGQGCRIYGYTF. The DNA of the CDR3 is TGTGCCAGCGATGGACAGGGCTGCCGAATTTATGGCTACACCTTC.

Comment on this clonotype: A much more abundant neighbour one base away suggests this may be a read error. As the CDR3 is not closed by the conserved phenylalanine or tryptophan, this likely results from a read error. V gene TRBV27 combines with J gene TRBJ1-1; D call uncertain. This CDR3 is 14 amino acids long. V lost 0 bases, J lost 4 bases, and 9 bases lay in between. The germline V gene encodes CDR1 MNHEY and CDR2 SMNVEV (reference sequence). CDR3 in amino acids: CASSLSAGSTEAFL. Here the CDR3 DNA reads TGTGCCAGCAGTTTATCTGCGGGGAGCACTGAAGCTTTCCTT.

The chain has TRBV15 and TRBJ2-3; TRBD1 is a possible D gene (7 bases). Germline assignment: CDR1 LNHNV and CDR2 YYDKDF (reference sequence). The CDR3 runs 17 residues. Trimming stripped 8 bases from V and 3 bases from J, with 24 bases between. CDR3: CATFSPLAGGGTDTQYF. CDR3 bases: TGTGCCACCTTCAGCCCCCTCGCAGGGGGAGGAACAGATACGCAGTATTTT.

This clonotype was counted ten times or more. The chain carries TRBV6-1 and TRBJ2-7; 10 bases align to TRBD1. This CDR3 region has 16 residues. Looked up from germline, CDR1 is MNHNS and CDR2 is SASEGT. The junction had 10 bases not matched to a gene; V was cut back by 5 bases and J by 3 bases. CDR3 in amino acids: CASSFSRGQGSYEQYF. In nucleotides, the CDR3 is TGTGCCAGCAGTTTCTCTAGGGGACAGGGGAGCTACGAGCAGTACTTC.

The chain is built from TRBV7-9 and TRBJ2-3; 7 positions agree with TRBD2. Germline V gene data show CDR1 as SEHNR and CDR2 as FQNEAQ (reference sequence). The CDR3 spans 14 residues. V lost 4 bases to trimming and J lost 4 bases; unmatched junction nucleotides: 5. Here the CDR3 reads CASSSGLYSDTQYF. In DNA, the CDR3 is TGTGCCAGCAGCTCGGGACTATATTCAGATACGCAGTATTTT.

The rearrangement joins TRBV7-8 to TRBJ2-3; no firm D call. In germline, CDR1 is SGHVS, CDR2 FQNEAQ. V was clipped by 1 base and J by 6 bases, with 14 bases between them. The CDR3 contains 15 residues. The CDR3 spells CASSLEARLRDTQYF. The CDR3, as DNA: TGTGCCAGCAGCTTAGAGGCTAGATTGAGGGATACGCAGTATTTT.

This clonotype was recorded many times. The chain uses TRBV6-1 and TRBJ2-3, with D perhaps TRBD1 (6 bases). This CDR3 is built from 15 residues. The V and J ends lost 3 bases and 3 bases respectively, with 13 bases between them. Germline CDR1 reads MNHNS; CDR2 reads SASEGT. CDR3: CASSEGTTITDTQYF. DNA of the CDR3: TGTGCCAGCAGTGAGGGGACAACAATTACAGATACGCAGTATTTT.

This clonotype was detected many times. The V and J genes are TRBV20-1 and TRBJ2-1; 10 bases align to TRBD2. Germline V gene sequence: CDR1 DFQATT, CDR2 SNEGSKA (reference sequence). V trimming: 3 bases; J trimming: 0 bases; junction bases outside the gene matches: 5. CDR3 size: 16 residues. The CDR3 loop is CSASWTSGFSYNEQFF. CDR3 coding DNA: TGCAGTGCTAGTTGGACTAGCGGATTCTCCTACAATGAGCAGTTCTTC.

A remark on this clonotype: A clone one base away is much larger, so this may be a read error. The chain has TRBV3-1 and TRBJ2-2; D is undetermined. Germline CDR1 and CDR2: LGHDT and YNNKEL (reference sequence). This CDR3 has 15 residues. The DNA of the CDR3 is TGTGCCAGAAGCCGAGACATCTATAACACCGGGGAGCTGTTTTTT. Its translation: CARSRDIYNTGELFF.

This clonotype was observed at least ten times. CDR3 bases: TGTGCCAGCAGTGAAGAAATAGGACAAGAGACCCAGTACTTC. Protein: CASSEEIGQETQYF. The gene calls are TRBV6-1 and TRBJ2-5; D is ambiguous. Germline V gives CDR1 MNHNS, CDR2 SASEGT. The CDR3 spans 14 residues. Trimming pared 1 base from V and 2 bases from J, leaving 8 bases between.

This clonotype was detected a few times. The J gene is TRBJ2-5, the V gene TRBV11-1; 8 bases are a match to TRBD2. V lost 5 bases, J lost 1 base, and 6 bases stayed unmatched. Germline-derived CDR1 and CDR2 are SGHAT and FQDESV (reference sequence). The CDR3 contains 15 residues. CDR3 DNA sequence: TGTGCCAGCAGCACGATCGGGGGGGGCCAAGAGACCCAGTACTTC. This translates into CASSTIGGGQETQYF. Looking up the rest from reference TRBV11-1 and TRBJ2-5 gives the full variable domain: EAEVAQSPRYKITEKSQAVAFWCDPISGHATLYWYRQILGQGPELLVQFQDESVVDDSQLPKDRFSAERLKGVDSTLKIQPAELGDSAMYLCASSTIGGGQETQYFGPGTRLLVL.

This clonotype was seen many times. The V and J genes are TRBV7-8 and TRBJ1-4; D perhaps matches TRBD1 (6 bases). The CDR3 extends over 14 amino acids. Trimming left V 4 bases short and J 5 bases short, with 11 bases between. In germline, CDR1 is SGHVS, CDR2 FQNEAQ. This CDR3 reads CASSYGTPNEKLFF. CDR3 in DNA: TGTGCCAGCAGCTACGGGACACCAAATGAAAAACTGTTTTTT.

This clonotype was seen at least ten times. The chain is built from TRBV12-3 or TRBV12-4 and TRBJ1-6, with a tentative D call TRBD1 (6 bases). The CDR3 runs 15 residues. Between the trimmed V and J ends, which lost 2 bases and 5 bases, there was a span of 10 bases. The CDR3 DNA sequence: TGTGCCAGCAGTTTACAGGGGCGCAATAATTCACCCCTCCACTTT. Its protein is CASSLQGRNNSPLHF.

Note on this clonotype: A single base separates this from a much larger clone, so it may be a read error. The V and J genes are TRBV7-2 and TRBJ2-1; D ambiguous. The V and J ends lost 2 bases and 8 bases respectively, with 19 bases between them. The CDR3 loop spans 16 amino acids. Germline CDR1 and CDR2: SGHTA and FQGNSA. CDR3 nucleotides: TGTGCCAGCAGCTTACCGGCAGGTTGGGCTTACGATGAGCAGTTCTTC. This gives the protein CASSLPAGWAYDEQFF.

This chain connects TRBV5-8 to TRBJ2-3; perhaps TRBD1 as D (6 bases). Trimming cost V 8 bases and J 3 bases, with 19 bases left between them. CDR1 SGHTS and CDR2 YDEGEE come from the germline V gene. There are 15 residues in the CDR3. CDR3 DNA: TGTGCCAGGGCATCAGGGGCAGATGGAACAGATACGCAGTATTTT. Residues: CARASGADGTDTQYF. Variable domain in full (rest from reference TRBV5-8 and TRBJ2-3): EAGVTQSPTHLIKTRGQQATLRCSPISGHTSVYWYQQALGLGLQFLLWYDEGEERNRGNFPPRFSGRQFPNYSSELNVNALELEDSALYLCARASGADGTDTQYFGPGTRLTVL.

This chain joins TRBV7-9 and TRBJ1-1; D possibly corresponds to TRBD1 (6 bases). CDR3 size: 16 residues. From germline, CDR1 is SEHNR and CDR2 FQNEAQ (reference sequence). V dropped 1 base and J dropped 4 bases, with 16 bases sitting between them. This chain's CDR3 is CASSLELRVGGTEAFF. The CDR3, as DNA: TGTGCCAGCAGCTTAGAGCTGAGGGTAGGGGGCACTGAAGCTTTCTTT.

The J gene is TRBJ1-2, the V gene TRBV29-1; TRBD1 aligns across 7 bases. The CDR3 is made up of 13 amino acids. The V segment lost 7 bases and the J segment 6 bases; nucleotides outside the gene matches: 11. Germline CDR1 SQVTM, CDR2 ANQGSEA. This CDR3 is CSGSTGSSDGYTF. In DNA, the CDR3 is TGCAGCGGTTCGACAGGGAGTTCCGATGGCTACACCTTC.

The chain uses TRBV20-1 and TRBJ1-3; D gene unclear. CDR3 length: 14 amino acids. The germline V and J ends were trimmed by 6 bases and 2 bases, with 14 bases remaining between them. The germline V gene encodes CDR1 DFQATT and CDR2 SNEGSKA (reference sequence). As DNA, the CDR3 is TGCAGTGCCCCTGCCAAGGACCCTGGAAACACCATATATTTT. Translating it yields CSAPAKDPGNTIYF.

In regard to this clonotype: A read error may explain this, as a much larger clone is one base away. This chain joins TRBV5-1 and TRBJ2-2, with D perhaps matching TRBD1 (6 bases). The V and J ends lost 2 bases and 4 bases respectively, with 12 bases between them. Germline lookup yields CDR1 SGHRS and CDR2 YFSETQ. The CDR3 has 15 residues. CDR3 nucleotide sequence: TGCGCCAGCAGCTTAAGACAGGTAGCCACCGGGGAGCTGTTTTTT. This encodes CASSLRQVATGELFF.